This TCR beta chain comes out of a study of OX40 agonist ivuxolimab in advanced cancers. Study context: Three patients showed partial responses: one hepatocellular carcinoma and two cutaneous melanoma cases.

The CDR3 is made up of 17 amino acids. Trimming pared 0 bases from V and 2 bases from J, leaving 16 bases between. Germline V gene lookup returns CDR1 LGHNA and CDR2 YSLEER. Findings and limits, study-wide: Some of the lowest clonal expansion was seen in partial responders at 0.1-3.0 mg/kg.

Profiling relied on immunoSEQ multiplex PCR, and the TCRdb table lists in-frame clones only, not all of them. This table has tens of thousands of clones, around 80% appearing once. Concerning this clone: Its matching antigen is unknown.

The chain has TRBV4-3 and TRBJ1-2, with D perhaps TRBD1 (5 bases). The sequenced sample was CD4+ or CD8+ T cells sorted from blood, obtained in a trial of the OX40 agonist ivuxolimab. The receptor comes from an adult with an advanced solid tumor such as melanoma, head and neck, liver or kidney cancer. CDR3 in DNA: TGCGCCAGCAGCCAAGAAGGGTTTGGGGGAGCAAACTATGGCTACACCTTC. Translation gives CASSQEGFGGANYGYTF.